The text below deals with one T cell receptor (beta chain). Germline CDR1 MGHRA, CDR2 YSYEKL. The V end was cut by 1 base, the J end by 5 bases, with 6 bases between. The CDR3 consists of 13 residues. The sample belongs to a study of blood T cell repertoires in COVID-19. As for the study in general: The analysed material was cDNA or gDNA that came from T cells, B-cell-depleted T cells, or PBMCs.

In the authors' methods: Reference gene primer amplification gave nucleated cell count estimates. Clones were read by immunoSEQ multiplex PCR, and TCRdb kept only the in-frame ones, dropping some. That table supplies the V and J calls and clone size; D and trimming were determined from the DNA. This sample has a few hundred thousand clones, with around 87% found just once. Residents of about 25 US areas, aged about 18 to 100 years, made up the participants. The origin of this receptor is a woman aged 18-30 years with acute COVID-19. What was sequenced was PBMCs or T cells enriched from blood (not recorded which). The chain links TRBV4-1 to TRBJ1-5, with D possibly being TRBD1 (6 bases). As DNA, the CDR3 is TGCGCCAGCAGCCAAGCAGGGGATCAGCCCCAGCATTTT. This sequence encodes CASSQAGDQPQHF.